One sample yielded the 26 T cell receptor beta chains listed below, sequenced in a study of blood T cells in healthy people across ages. A sample-barcoded 5' primer and a J-beta primer mix were used in a second PCR of roughly 7 to 12 cycles. TCRdb redid the calling of the 5' RACE reads with MiXCR, one entry per CDR3 protein. The table lists about 1.7 million distinct CDR3 sequences, approximately 30% of them singletons. Sequencing was performed on blood. The receptors were gathered from a woman in her thirties in good health.

The sample holds a few counts of this clonotype. The V and J genes are TRBV2 and TRBJ2-7; D is undetermined. Germline V gene data show CDR1 as SNHLY and CDR2 as FYNNEI. The CDR3 is 14 residues long. V was cut by 1 base and J by 0 bases, with 7 bases left in between. CDR3 coding DNA: TGTGCCAGCAGTGAAGGGGATTTCTCCTACGAGCAGTACTTC. It translates to CASSEGDFSYEQYF.

V gene TRBV20-1 combines with J gene TRBJ1-2; 10 bases align to TRBD1. The germline CDR1 and CDR2 sequences are DFQATT and SNEGSKA (reference sequence). The CDR3 totals 14 residues. Germline trimming cut 5 bases from V and 5 bases from J; bases unmatched to any gene: 8. CDR3 sequence: CSAPRDRGIYGYTF. Written as DNA, the CDR3 is TGCAGTGCTCCCCGGGACAGGGGAATATATGGCTACACCTTC.

J is TRBJ2-7 and V is TRBV3-1; D perhaps matches TRBD2 (6 bases). Per germline, CDR1 LGHDT and CDR2 YNNKEL (reference sequence). The V gene lost 1 base and the J gene lost 0 bases, with 19 bases spanning the gap. The CDR3 sequence is 18 residues long. CDR3 sequence (DNA): TGTGCCAGCAGCCAAGGACCACCGACGGGGGTAAGCTCCTACGAGCAGTACTTC. Translated: CASSQGPPTGVSSYEQYF.

The rearrangement joins TRBV30 to TRBJ2-5, with TRBD1 as a possible D gene (6 bases). Germline V gene data show CDR1 as GTSNPN and CDR2 as SVGIG (reference sequence). This CDR3 has 11 amino acids. The ends were cut back, 8 bases at V and 5 bases at J, with 12 bases in the middle. The CDR3 DNA follows: TGTGCCCGACAGGACGGGGAGACCCAGTACTTC. Encoded protein: CARQDGETQYF.

A few counts support this clonotype. The V gene is TRBV10-3, the J gene TRBJ1-2, with TRBD1 matching 7 bases. Germline-derived CDR1 and CDR2 are ENHRY and SYGVKD. V dropped 8 bases and J dropped 4; count of bases not matched to a gene: 4. The CDR3 extends over 12 amino acids. CDR3 region: CAIQGDLYGYTF. The CDR3 DNA follows: TGTGCCATCCAGGGGGACCTCTATGGCTACACCTTC.

The chain uses TRBV5-1 and TRBJ2-7; no clear D gene. CDR3 length: 18 amino acids. V was trimmed by 0 bases and J by 4 bases, leaving 23 bases between them. CDR1 and CDR2 from the germline V gene are SGHRS and YFSETQ. The CDR3 here is CASSLAGLHRSSRYEQYF. CDR3 bases: TGCGCCAGCAGCTTGGCCGGGCTGCATCGAAGTAGTCGATACGAGCAGTACTTC. Together with reference TRBV5-1 and TRBJ2-7, the CDR3 gives the full variable domain: KAGVTQTPRYLIKTRGQQVTLSCSPISGHRSVSWYQQTPGQGLQFLFEYFSETQRNKGNFPGRFSGRQFSNSRSEMNVSTLELGDSALYLCASSLAGLHRSSRYEQYFGPGTRLTVT.

This sequence joins TRBV2 and TRBJ2-2, with unresolved D. The CDR3 consists of 14 residues. Germline CDR1 SNHLY, CDR2 FYNNEI. V shed 1 base and J shed 6 bases, with 9 bases lying between them. CDR3 bases: TGTGCCAGCAGTGAAGACAAGGGTGCCGGGGAGCTGTTTTTT. As protein: CASSEDKGAGELFF.

This chain joins TRBV2 and TRBJ2-1; 12 nucleotides agree with TRBD2. The CDR3 consists of 14 residues. J gave up 9 bases and V 6 bases, and 6 bases lay outside the gene matches. Per the germline V gene, CDR1 is SNHLY and CDR2 is FYNNEI. The chain's CDR3 is CASRRLAGVAEQFF. CDR3 nucleotide sequence: TGTGCCAGCAGGAGACTAGCGGGAGTCGCTGAGCAGTTCTTC.

This clonotype was seen more than once but under ten times. The chain has TRBV9 and TRBJ2-1, with 14 nucleotides matching TRBD2. With 3 bases clipped from V and 9 bases from J, the junction kept 2 bases outside the gene matches. Germline V gene data show CDR1 as SGDLS and CDR2 as YYNGEE. This CDR3 region has 14 residues. The CDR3 region is CASSATSGRGEQFF. The CDR3 DNA follows: TGTGCCAGCAGCGCGACTAGCGGGAGGGGTGAGCAGTTCTTC.

The V and J genes are TRBV4-1 and TRBJ2-4; D unresolved. Germline loops: CDR1 MGHRA, CDR2 YSYEKL. V lost 1 base and J lost 2, with 18 bases in between. The CDR3 sequence is 18 residues long. CDR3 loop: CASSQGVVLGPSKNIQYF. The CDR3 nucleotides are TGCGCCAGCAGCCAAGGTGTAGTTTTAGGACCATCCAAAAACATTCAGTACTTC.

The gene calls are TRBV5-1 and TRBJ1-2; 10 bases agree with TRBD1. The germline gives CDR1 SGHRS, CDR2 YFSETQ. The CDR3 has 14 amino acids. V lost 6 bases to trimming and J lost 6 bases; unmatched junction nucleotides: 8. This CDR3 reads CASTVGQGRDGYTF. The CDR3 DNA is TGCGCCAGCACCGTGGGACAGGGGAGGGATGGCTACACCTTC.

This clonotype was observed a few times. The rearrangement joins TRBV7-9 to TRBJ1-6; D ambiguous. Per the germline V gene, CDR1 is SEHNR and CDR2 is FQNEAQ (reference sequence). The V end lost 4 bases, the J end lost 16 bases, and 11 bases lay between the germline ends. The CDR3 sequence is 11 residues long. DNA for the CDR3: TGTGCCAGCAGCTCTGGGCAGGCGCTCCACTTT. It codes for CASSSGQALHF.

In regard to this clonotype: A read error is possible here, since a much larger clone lies one base away. V usage is TRBV7-2 and J usage is TRBJ2-3, with 8 positions matching TRBD2. The CDR3 contains 15 residues. The trim removed 3 bases at V and 2 bases at J, leaving 4 bases unmatched. CDR1 and CDR2 from the germline V gene are SGHTA and FQGNSA. The chain's CDR3 is CASSFDGGATDTQYF. CDR3 DNA sequence: TGTGCCAGCAGCTTCGACGGGGGGGCCACAGATACGCAGTATTTT.

The chain links TRBV25-1 to TRBJ2-5; 9 nucleotides match TRBD2. J lost 5 bases, V lost 4 bases, and 14 bases had no gene match. Germline assignment: CDR1 MGHDK and CDR2 SYGVNS. The CDR3 is made up of 17 amino acids. The DNA of the CDR3 is TGTGCCAGCAGTGCGGAGAGGGGGACTAGCAATCGGGAGACCCAGTACTTC. Protein product: CASSAERGTSNRETQYF.

The V gene is TRBV4-1, the J gene TRBJ1-5, with D uncertain. Trimming cost V 0 bases and J 6 bases, with 15 bases left between them. From germline, CDR1 is MGHRA and CDR2 YSYEKL. The CDR3 sequence is 16 residues long. The CDR3 DNA reads TGCGCCAGCAGCCAAGAGGGGTCTTGGGGTAGTCAGCCCCAGCATTTT. It is translated as CASSQEGSWGSQPQHF.

This clonotype was seen a handful of times. The J gene is TRBJ2-5, the V gene TRBV20-1; D is tentatively TRBD1 or TRBD2 (5 bases each). Germline CDR1 is DFQATT and CDR2 is SNEGSKA (reference sequence). V gave up 6 bases and J gave up 2 bases, with 16 bases separating them. This CDR3 contains 14 residues. CDR3 residues: CSAQSRDPQETQYF. The CDR3 bases are TGCAGTGCCCAGAGCCGGGACCCTCAAGAGACCCAGTACTTC.

The chain uses TRBV7-6 and TRBJ2-1; D ambiguous. CDR3 length: 14 residues. V lost 9 bases, J lost 2 bases, and 14 bases lay in between. Germline V gene sequence: CDR1 SGHVS, CDR2 FNYEAQ. The CDR3: CARDRTATYNEQFF. DNA of the CDR3: TGTGCCAGAGATCGCACAGCTACCTACAATGAGCAGTTCTTC.

Only a few counts were recorded for this clonotype. The chain is built from TRBV20-1 and TRBJ2-7; 10 nucleotides line up with TRBD2. The J segment lost 6 bases and the V segment lost 0 bases, leaving 8 bases of the junction unmatched. Germline V CDR1 and CDR2: DFQATT, SNEGSKA (reference sequence). The CDR3 runs 15 residues. CDR3 sequence: CSARDWGAGGLEQYF. The CDR3 DNA reads as TGCAGTGCTAGAGATTGGGGAGCGGGAGGGCTCGAGCAGTACTTC.

CDR3 region: CSASTAGGDTQYF. Here the CDR3 DNA reads TGCAGTGCTAGTACGGCCGGGGGGGATACGCAGTATTTT. V is TRBV20-1 and J is TRBJ2-3; TRBD2 matches at 7 bases. The CDR3 consists of 13 residues. In germline, CDR1 is DFQATT, CDR2 SNEGSKA (reference sequence). V shed 3 bases and J 6 bases; nucleotides not matched to a gene: 6.

This CDR3 is CSVELPGQVGPDNEQYF. CDR3 DNA: TGCAGCGTTGAGCTTCCGGGACAGGTTGGACCCGACAATGAGCAGTACTTC. This chain links TRBV29-1 with TRBJ2-5, with 8 bases fitting TRBD1. This CDR3 region has 17 residues. The germline gives CDR1 SQVTM, CDR2 ANQGSEA. With V trimmed by 3 bases and J by 11 bases, 23 bases remained unmatched.

V is TRBV29-1 and J is TRBJ1-2; maybe TRBD1 (6 bases). V lost 2 bases, J lost 3 bases, and 7 bases lay in between. The germline CDR1 and CDR2 sequences are SQVTM and ANQGSEA. This CDR3 has 12 residues. The CDR3 DNA reads as TGCAGCGTTGAACGACAGGACTATGGCTACACCTTC. Its protein product is CSVERQDYGYTF.

This clonotype was seen ten or more times. The chain is built from TRBV20-1 and TRBJ2-7, with D possibly being TRBD2 (6 bases). The CDR3 has 13 residues. CDR1 and CDR2 from the germline V gene are DFQATT and SNEGSKA (reference sequence). V was pared by 5 bases and J by 0 bases, with 11 bases between. The CDR3 bases are TGCAGTGCTGGGGACTGGAACTCCTACGAGCAGTACTTC. It is translated as CSAGDWNSYEQYF.

The V gene is TRBV9, the J gene TRBJ1-3; D is undetermined. Trimming cost V 0 bases and J 2 bases, with 0 bases left between them. CDR1 SGDLS and CDR2 YYNGEE come from the germline V gene. The CDR3 consists of 12 residues. In DNA, the CDR3 is TGTGCCAGCAGCGTAGCTGGAAACACCATATATTTT. Translated, it gives CASSVAGNTIYF.

This clonotype showed up just a few times. DNA for the CDR3: TGTGCCAGCAGCCAAGGTATCAGCGCAACCTACGAGCAGTACTTC. Its translation: CASSQGISATYEQYF. The rearrangement links TRBV3-1 to TRBJ2-7; no firm D call. Trimming shortened V by 1 base and J by 2 bases, and 12 bases separated the two germline ends. Germline V lookup: CDR1 LGHDT, CDR2 YNNKEL (reference sequence). The CDR3 totals 15 residues.

This clonotype was seen at least ten times. The V gene is TRBV7-2, the J gene TRBJ2-7; D is undetermined. The V end lost 1 base, the J end lost 6 bases, and 16 bases lay between the germline ends. The CDR3 is made up of 15 amino acids. In germline, CDR1 is SGHTA, CDR2 FQGNSA. CDR3 DNA: TGTGCCAGCAGCTTAGTGGTGAATAGGGAACGCGAGCAGTACTTC. Protein: CASSLVVNREREQYF.

This clonotype appeared a few times. The CDR3 DNA follows: TGTGCCAGCATCGCTTTTGGCAGGGAAGCCAAAAACATTCAGTACTTC. Its protein product is CASIAFGREAKNIQYF. The chain links TRBV5-5 to TRBJ2-4, with TRBD1 as a possible D gene (5 bases). CDR3 length: 16 amino acids. The V end lost 6 bases, the J end lost 0 bases, and 16 bases lay between the germline ends. Germline-derived CDR1 and CDR2 are SGHKS and YYEKEE (reference sequence).